Below, 22 T cell receptor beta chains from the same sample are listed, as sequenced in a study of cytomegalovirus exposure and HLA in healthy donors. PCR amplification relied on 60 Vbeta primers (plus 13 Jbeta primers). Libraries were prepared by immunoSEQ multiplex PCR; TCRdb keeps only in-frame clonotypes and omits some of them. The table includes approximately 160,000 clones, 60% to 80% detected once. The sample consisted of PBMCs. These receptors were obtained from a man between 18 and 35 years old in good health and CMV-seropositive.

Written as DNA, the CDR3 is TGTGCCACCAGCCCTTGGGGGGCCGGGGAGCTGTTTTTT. Its protein is CATSPWGAGELFF. V is TRBV15 and J is TRBJ2-2, with D tentatively TRBD2 (6 bases). Germline CDR1 reads LNHNV; CDR2 reads YYDKDF (reference sequence). The V gene lost 5 bases and the J gene lost 6 bases, with 10 bases spanning the gap. This CDR3 has 13 amino acids. The complete variable domain, with remaining parts taken from reference TRBV15 and TRBJ2-2, reads DAMVIQNPRYQVTQFGKPVTLSCSQTLNHNVMYWYQQKSSQAPKLLFHYYDKDFNNEADTPDNFQSRRPNTSFCFLDIRSPGLGDTAMYLCATSPWGAGELFFGEGSRLTVL.

The chain combines TRBV6-6 with TRBJ1-3; TRBD1 matches at 7 bases. The CDR3 length is 13 residues. The germline V gene encodes CDR1 MNHNY and CDR2 SVGAGI (reference sequence). With 10 bases clipped from V and 2 bases from J, the junction kept 5 bases outside the gene matches. CDR3 nucleotides: TGTGCCACCAGGGGGGGAGCTGGAAACACCATATATTTT. It translates to CATRGGAGNTIYF.

This chain connects TRBV5-1 to TRBJ1-1, with D perhaps TRBD1 (5 bases). CDR3 length equals 16 residues. The V gene lost 2 bases and the J gene lost 5 bases, with 19 bases spanning the gap. Germline V gene data show CDR1 as SGHRS and CDR2 as YFSETQ. The CDR3 reads CASSLDTFSGVTEAFF. CDR3 nucleotide sequence: TGCGCCAGCAGCTTAGACACATTTTCGGGGGTTACTGAAGCTTTCTTT.

This clone has a single count. V is TRBV6-5 and J is TRBJ2-1; D is possibly TRBD2 (5 bases). Trimming removed 7 bases from V and 7 bases from J, with 14 bases in between. CDR3 size: 13 residues. CDR1 is MNHEY, CDR2 SVGAGI, per germline. CDR3 sequence (DNA): TGTGCCAGCACCCTCTACCGAGGGAATGAGCAGTTCTTC. Amino acids: CASTLYRGNEQFF.

Only a few counts were recorded for this clone. The gene calls are TRBV29-1 and TRBJ2-5, with TRBD1 matching over 8 bases. The germline V gene encodes CDR1 SQVTM and CDR2 ANQGSEA. CDR3 length equals 14 residues. The J segment lost 5 bases and the V segment lost 4 bases, leaving 9 bases of the junction unmatched. The CDR3 is CSVVFGQGSETQYF. In DNA, the CDR3 is TGCAGCGTTGTTTTCGGACAGGGATCTGAGACCCAGTACTTC.

The V call is TRBV5-5, the J call TRBJ1-4; 9 bases agree with TRBD1. J gave up 8 bases and V 4 bases, and 9 bases lay outside the gene matches. The V gene's germline CDR1 is SGHKS and CDR2 YYEKEE (reference sequence). This CDR3 has 15 residues. The CDR3 nucleotides are TGTGCCAGCAGCCAACCGGGACAGGGTCAAGAAAAACTGTTTTTT. Its protein product is CASSQPGQGQEKLFF.

The chain is built from TRBV5-1 and TRBJ2-3, with no clear D. Trimming took off 0 bases at V and 2 bases at J, with 7 bases between the two ends. This CDR3 contains 14 residues. Germline V gives CDR1 SGHRS, CDR2 YFSETQ. Here the CDR3 reads CASSLVSPTDTQYF. Written as DNA, the CDR3 is TGCGCCAGCAGCTTGGTTAGCCCCACAGATACGCAGTATTTT.

The V gene is TRBV9, the J gene TRBJ1-1, with D unresolved. CDR3 length equals 14 residues. V lost 4 bases, J lost 3 bases, and 13 bases lay in between. CDR1 and CDR2 from the germline V gene are SGDLS and YYNGEE. The CDR3 coding sequence is TGTGCCAGCAGCCCCCCGTCAGACTACACTGAAGCTTTCTTT. This sequence encodes CASSPPSDYTEAFF.

The chain is built from TRBV9 and TRBJ1-1, with D tentatively TRBD1 (6 bases). CDR1 is SGDLS and CDR2 is YYNGEE in the germline V gene. The V and J ends lost 6 bases and 1 base respectively, with 16 bases between them. The CDR3 totals 15 residues. Written as DNA, the CDR3 is TGTGCCAGCACCCGGGCGGGGGGCGCGAACACTGAAGCTTTCTTT. It translates to CASTRAGGANTEAFF.

V is TRBV27 and J is TRBJ2-3; D is unresolved. The CDR3 loop spans 12 amino acids. Germline-derived CDR1 and CDR2 are MNHEY and SMNVEV (reference sequence). V lost 5 bases to trimming and J lost 3 bases, with 6 bases between them. CDR3 nucleotides: TGTGCCAGCAGTACTCTTACAGATACGCAGTATTTT. Residues: CASSTLTDTQYF.

The chain is built from TRBV27 and TRBJ2-1, with 11 nucleotides matching TRBD2. The V gene's germline CDR1 is MNHEY and CDR2 SMNVEV (reference sequence). The CDR3 consists of 13 residues. V dropped 6 bases and J dropped 8; count of bases not matched to a gene: 3. CDR3 residues: CASRLLAGDEQFF. As DNA, the CDR3 is TGTGCCAGCAGACTACTAGCGGGAGATGAGCAGTTCTTC.

The chain is built from TRBV29-1 and TRBJ1-2, with 7 positions matching TRBD1. V shed 3 bases and J 8 bases; nucleotides not matched to a gene: 3. There are 11 residues in the CDR3. CDR1 is SQVTM, CDR2 ANQGSEA, per germline. The CDR3 DNA reads TGCAGCGTTGAGGCAGGGGGGGGCTACACCTTC. This gives the protein CSVEAGGGYTF.

This sequence joins TRBV5-1 and TRBJ2-2, with 12 bases aligning to TRBD1. The length of the CDR3 is 18 residues. Germline V gene lookup returns CDR1 SGHRS and CDR2 YFSETQ. J gave up 4 bases and V 1 base, and 8 bases lay outside the gene matches. CDR3 DNA: TGCGCCAGCAGCTTGATGGGACAGGGGGCGCGGAGCACCGGGGAGCTGTTTTTT. Protein product: CASSLMGQGARSTGELFF. Based on the CDR3 plus reference TRBV5-1 and TRBJ2-2, the full variable domain is KAGVTQTPRYLIKTRGQQVTLSCSPISGHRSVSWYQQTPGQGLQFLFEYFSETQRNKGNFPGRFSGRQFSNSRSEMNVSTLELGDSALYLCASSLMGQGARSTGELFFGEGSRLTVL.

The chain is built from TRBV6-1 and TRBJ2-7, with 12 bases fitting TRBD2. The CDR3 totals 17 residues. V lost 2 bases and J lost 1; bases outside the gene matches: 6. Germline lookup yields CDR1 MNHNS and CDR2 SASEGT. The CDR3 bases are TGTGCCAGCAGTGAACTCAGACTAGCGGGGGTTTCCTACGAGCAGTACGTC. This sequence encodes CASSELRLAGVSYEQYV.

V is TRBV11-2 and J is TRBJ1-5, with D maybe TRBD1 (6 bases). The germline V and J ends were trimmed by 1 base and 5 bases, with 9 bases remaining between them. This CDR3 contains 14 residues. The germline gives CDR1 SGHAT, CDR2 FQNNGV. The chain's CDR3 is CASSLGRGDQPQHF. In DNA form, the CDR3 reads TGTGCCAGCAGCTTAGGCAGGGGAGATCAGCCCCAGCATTTT. Full variable domain (rest looked up from reference TRBV11-2 and TRBJ1-5): EAGVAQSPRYKIIEKRQSVAFWCNPISGHATLYWYQQILGQGPKLLIQFQNNGVVDDSQLPKDRFSAERLKGVDSTLKIQPAKLEDSAVYLCASSLGRGDQPQHFGDGTRLSIL.

This clone was recorded a few times. V usage is TRBV18 and J usage is TRBJ2-7; 10 nucleotides align to TRBD2. Trimming cost V 2 bases and J 3 bases; bases outside gene matches: 4. Germline-derived CDR1 and CDR2 are KGHSH and LQKENI. There are 15 residues in the CDR3. As DNA, the CDR3 is TGTGCCAGCTCACCAGGACTAGCGGAGCTCTACGAGCAGTACGTC. Amino acid sequence: CASSPGLAELYEQYV.

This chain uses TRBV9 with TRBJ2-1; 7 bases fit TRBD1. CDR1 is SGDLS, CDR2 YYNGEE, per germline. Losses at the gene ends were 3 bases for V and 7 bases for J; bases not matched to a gene: 7. This CDR3 is 14 amino acids long. The CDR3: CASSATGTANEQFF. For the CDR3, the DNA is TGTGCCAGCAGCGCGACCGGGACAGCTAATGAGCAGTTCTTC.

The chain is built from TRBV2 and TRBJ1-4, with a weak D call TRBD1 (5 bases). The CDR3 runs to 14 residues. CDR1 is SNHLY and CDR2 is FYNNEI in the germline V gene. Trimming cost V 4 bases and J 3 bases, with 9 bases left between them. DNA of the CDR3: TGTGCCAGCAGTGTGGGGCCGGCTAATGAAAAACTGTTTTTT. Protein sequence: CASSVGPANEKLFF.

This clone came up a few times. The V call is TRBV2, the J call TRBJ1-1; D is ambiguous. V was shortened by 2 bases and J by 6 bases, with 16 bases between the two germline ends. Germline V CDR1 and CDR2: SNHLY, FYNNEI. The length of the CDR3 is 15 residues. CDR3 residues: CASSENLGGASEAFF. CDR3 nucleotide sequence: TGTGCCAGCAGTGAAAACCTCGGCGGAGCCTCTGAAGCTTTCTTT.

The chain employs TRBV28 and TRBJ1-1; no firm D call. Germline assignment: CDR1 MDHEN and CDR2 SYDVKM. Trimming left V 5 bases short and J 7 bases short, with 8 bases between. The CDR3 is 11 residues long. The CDR3, as DNA: TGTGCCAGCAGTGGCACCATTGAAGCTTTCTTT. Translated, it gives CASSGTIEAFF.

V is TRBV6-5 and J is TRBJ2-3; no definite D call. Trimming shortened V by 3 bases and J by 6 bases, and 4 bases separated the two germline ends. This CDR3 has 11 amino acids. Germline CDR1 and CDR2: MNHEY and SVGAGI. The CDR3 region is CASSYADTQYF. The CDR3, as DNA: TGTGCCAGCAGTTATGCGGATACGCAGTATTTT.

The rearrangement joins TRBV18 to TRBJ1-1, with D hard to call. V shed 6 bases and J shed 4 bases, with 15 bases lying between them. The CDR3 is 14 residues long. The V gene's germline CDR1 is KGHSH and CDR2 LQKENI. The DNA of the CDR3 is TGTGCCAGCTCCCCGGGTGGCAGTGTCACTGAAGCTTTCTTT. Translating gives CASSPGGSVTEAFF.